One TCR beta chain is described in this entry. Primers used in a second PCR of roughly 6 to 11 cycles were a sample-barcoded 5' primer and a J-beta primer mix. Researchers report that a template-switch adaptor with 12 random nucleotides tagged each cDNA molecule. Every sample gave at least 3 million paired-end reads containing CDR3. MiXCR, applied by TCRdb to the 5' RACE reads, yields one record per CDR3 protein. Of about 800,000 distinct CDR3 sequences in the sample, 20% to 30% were seen once. This CDR3 is 15 amino acids long. With V trimmed by 5 bases and J by 0 bases, 4 bases remained unmatched. The sample is drawn from a study of blood T cells in healthy people across ages. This sample also appeared in a second study, on T cells of mothers and their children. Per that paper: Every mother supplied over 9.5 million TCR beta CDR3 reads and every child a few million.

This clonotype was sampled from a boy between 10 and 17 years old in good health. Sequencing was done on a sample of blood. J is TRBJ1-1 and V is TRBV12-3 or TRBV12-4, with 9 bases fitting TRBD1. Here the CDR3 reads CASSIDRGVNTEAFF. DNA of the CDR3: TGTGCCAGCAGTATTGACAGGGGGGTGAACACTGAAGCTTTCTTT.